The 10 T cell receptor beta chains reported below all come from one sample, sequenced in a study of shared clonotypes between healthy human individuals. TCRdb keeps only in-frame clones here, not all; method: immunoSEQ multiplex PCR. Here the sample spans around 2.3 million clones, around 95% being singletons. Sequenced material: naive CD4+ T cells sorted from blood. As for subset: CD45RA+ positively selected. Receptor source: a young man in good health.

This clone was seen a single time. The gene calls are TRBV5-1 and TRBJ2-5; 8 bases are shared with TRBD2. The CDR3 extends over 14 amino acids. V shed 6 bases and J 5 bases; nucleotides not matched to a gene: 9. The germline V gene has CDR1 SGHRS and CDR2 YFSETQ. CDR3 nucleotides: TGCGCCAGCACCCTTAGCGGGGTAGGGGAGACCCAGTACTTC. As protein: CASTLSGVGETQYF.

The rearrangement links TRBV27 to TRBJ2-2, with D perhaps TRBD2 (6 bases). CDR1 and CDR2 from the germline V gene are MNHEY and SMNVEV (reference sequence). The CDR3 is 15 residues long. Between the trimmed V and J ends, which lost 4 bases and 4 bases, there was a span of 13 bases. CDR3 coding DNA: TGTGCCAGCAGTTCGACTAGGATGGGCACCGGGGAGCTGTTTTTT. Amino acid sequence: CASSSTRMGTGELFF.

This chain uses TRBV4-1 with TRBJ2-3; D is ambiguous. Per germline, CDR1 MGHRA and CDR2 YSYEKL. The CDR3 is made up of 12 amino acids. With 6 bases removed from V and 6 bases from J, the gap between germline ends came to 10 bases. The CDR3 protein is CASSPNADTQYF. In nucleotides, the CDR3 is TGCGCCAGCAGTCCCAACGCTGATACGCAGTATTTT.

The gene calls are TRBV20-1 and TRBJ2-3, with TRBD1 matching over 8 bases. Germline values: CDR1 DFQATT, CDR2 SNEGSKA (reference sequence). J lost 14 bases, V lost 5 bases, and 9 bases had no gene match. CDR3 length: 11 residues. CDR3 coding DNA: TGCAGTGCTCATGGACAGGGTGCCTGGTATTTT. It translates to CSAHGQGAWYF.

The chain uses TRBV2 and TRBJ2-1; D might be TRBD2 (5 bases). CDR1 is SNHLY and CDR2 is FYNNEI in the germline V gene. V was trimmed by 0 bases and J by 7 bases, leaving 16 bases between them. CDR3 length equals 16 residues. The CDR3 is CASSEALGLGRNEQFF. The CDR3 coding sequence is TGTGCCAGCAGTGAAGCCCTTGGACTCGGACGTAATGAGCAGTTCTTC. Filled out from reference TRBV2 and TRBJ2-1, the complete variable domain reads EPEVTQTPSHQVTQMGQEVILRCVPISNHLYFYWYRQILGQKVEFLVSFYNNEISEKSEIFDDQFSVERPDGSNFTLKIRSTKLEDSAMYFCASSEALGLGRNEQFFGPGTRLTVL.

The chain recombines TRBV2 with TRBJ1-6; D is perhaps TRBD1 (5 bases). The CDR3 is 13 residues long. The ends were cut back, 6 bases at V and 9 bases at J, with 12 bases in the middle. Germline V lookup: CDR1 SNHLY, CDR2 FYNNEI. CDR3 coding DNA: TGTGCCAGCAGGTGGGACCGGATTTCACCCCTCCACTTT. Translated: CASRWDRISPLHF.

This clone occurred a few times. V usage is TRBV4-3 and J usage is TRBJ1-2; D is ambiguous. Trimming removed 0 bases from V and 8 bases from J, with 10 bases in between. Germline-derived CDR1 and CDR2 are LGHNA and YSLEER. The length of the CDR3 is 13 residues. This CDR3 is CASSQDSWGGYTF. The CDR3 DNA reads TGCGCCAGCAGCCAAGATTCCTGGGGAGGCTACACCTTC.

On this clone itself: At the DNA level, this CDR3 is encoded by other sequences in the same sample as well. The rearrangement joins TRBV30 to TRBJ1-2; the match to TRBD1 covers 10 bases. The length of the CDR3 is 13 residues. Germline lookup yields CDR1 GTSNPN and CDR2 SVGIG (reference sequence). V was clipped by 0 bases and J by 5 bases; unmatched bases: 0. As DNA, the CDR3 is TGTGCCTGGAGTGTGGGACAGGGGTATGGCTACACCTTC. It specifies CAWSVGQGYGYTF.

The chain has TRBV29-1 and TRBJ2-3; 8 nucleotides agree with TRBD2. Germline loops: CDR1 SQVTM, CDR2 ANQGSEA. The ends lost 6 bases at V and 3 bases at J; junction bases unmatched: 5. The CDR3 runs 13 residues. The CDR3 reads CSVSGTRTDTQYF. In nucleotides, the CDR3 is TGCAGCGTCTCCGGGACTAGAACAGATACGCAGTATTTT.

This chain joins TRBV18 and TRBJ2-7; 10 bases match TRBD2. This CDR3 is 18 amino acids long. V gave up 3 bases and J gave up 6 bases; unmatched junction bases: 17. Germline V gene sequence: CDR1 KGHSH, CDR2 LQKENI. Here the CDR3 reads CASSPAWGASGSLSEQYF. For the CDR3, the DNA is TGTGCCAGCTCACCCGCTTGGGGGGCTAGCGGGAGCTTATCCGAGCAGTACTTC.